This T cell receptor beta chain was sequenced during a study of T cell clonality in common variable immunodeficiency. Study outcomes and limitations: Compared with healthy controls, CVID subjects showed increased TCRbeta clonality, mostly in about a third.

This clone was picked up many times. The antigen is undetermined. The CDR3 end lies 3 residues beyond the end of the read and is filled in from the germline J gene. The CDR3 totals 14 residues. With V trimmed by 8 bases and J by 5 bases, 6 bases remained unmatched. Germline V gives CDR1 SGHTA, CDR2 FQGNSA. This table comes from immunoSEQ multiplex PCR, and its TCRdb copy is limited to in-frame clones, with some not included. The sample holds roughly 50,000 clones, and no clone turns up only once. Sequencing was done on a sample of peripheral blood mononuclear cells. The sequence derives from a person aged 18-69 years in good health. V gene TRBV7-2 combines with J gene TRBJ2-2, with 9 bases matching TRBD2. The CDR3: CASVDSGRTGELFF. CDR3 bases read: TGTGCCAGCGTAGATAGCGGGAGAACCGGGGAG.